This T cell receptor (beta chain) was identified during a study of CD8 T cells in ankylosing spondylitis (dated by TCRdb to about 2017). About the study as a whole: To find TCR variants linked to disease, the study profiled T cell receptor beta repertoires in ankylosing spondylitis patients and healthy donors. The full study cohort was made up of about 25 ankylosing spondylitis patients and roughly 100 healthy donors. Peripheral blood was sampled, and synovial fluid was also collected from ankylosing spondylitis patients.

This clonotype was seen a handful of times. Its antigen remains unidentified. Within one base of it there is no much larger clone, and no base qualities were kept. Beyond this particular receptor, the publication reports: A TCR beta motif made up of eight highly homologous amino acid variants appeared to be characteristic of blood from ankylosing spondylitis patients. The disease-linked clones were reported as significantly enriched in matched synovial fluid samples from ankylosing spondylitis patients. In peripheral blood, the disease-linked clones were found at relatively low frequencies and had a CD8+ phenotype. Some TCR beta motif variants had previously been reported in synovial fluid and blood of reactive arthritis patients, which suggested common disease-initiation mechanisms.

Sequencer: Illumina HiSeq 2500. TCR beta libraries were prepared by quantitative 5'-RACE with molecular barcodes. Per the source publication's procedure: Disease-linked TCR variants were identified with a new computational method built on a probabilistic model of VDJ rearrangement. TCRdb reprocessed the public reads (quality trimming at Q25 with fastp, clone calling with MiXCR) and kept in-frame beta chains. Entries that share a CDR3 protein sequence are merged under the most common genes and DNA. For this entry, the V and J calls and clone size follow TCRdb and not the study's own pipeline. Here the sample has more than 250,000 distinct CDR3 sequences; around 8% occur a single time. The top ten hold about 15% of the sample. The sample comprised blood, either unsorted or a sorted T cell fraction (not recorded which). The clonotype was recovered from a male donor with ankylosing spondylitis.

The nucleotide sequence is given as TGTGCCAGCAGTCTGGATAAGGGGGCCAAAAACATTCAGTACTTC. Translated, this is CASSLDKGAKNIQYF. This chain joins TRBV6-1 to TRBJ2-4; TRBD1 is a weak D gene call, 5 bases matching. Including cysteine and phenylalanine, the CDR3 has 15 amino acids. The only DNA kept is the CDR3, 45 bases in frame from the first base. V and J are truncated by 5 bases and 1 base respectively, leaving an intervening sequence of 12 bases. CDR1 MNHNS and CDR2 SASEGT were looked up in the germline V gene.